This T cell receptor (beta chain) was captured in a study of cytomegalovirus exposure and HLA in healthy donors. A note on this clone: What it recognizes is unknown.

The V segment lost 8 bases and the J segment 3 bases; nucleotides outside the gene matches: 8. The CDR3 is made up of 16 amino acids. CDR1 is SGHTA, CDR2 FQGNSA, per germline. The PCR ran on 60 Vbeta and 13 Jbeta primers. TCRdb keeps only in-frame clones here, not all; method: immunoSEQ multiplex PCR. Here the sample spans 150,000 to 200,000 clones, 85% being singletons. Whole-study results and caveats: Researchers reported in a later analysis that common viral pathogens appeared linked to several top clusters. The study put about 180 TCR beta chains on its list as cytomegalovirus-associated.

Sequenced sample: PBMCs. The chain links TRBV7-2 to TRBJ2-3; TRBD2 agrees at 13 bases. The receptor's source is a young man in good health and CMV-seropositive. The CDR3 sequence is CASARLAGGLTDTQYF. CDR3 sequence (DNA): TGTGCCAGCGCACGACTAGCGGGGGGATTGACAGATACGCAGTATTTT.